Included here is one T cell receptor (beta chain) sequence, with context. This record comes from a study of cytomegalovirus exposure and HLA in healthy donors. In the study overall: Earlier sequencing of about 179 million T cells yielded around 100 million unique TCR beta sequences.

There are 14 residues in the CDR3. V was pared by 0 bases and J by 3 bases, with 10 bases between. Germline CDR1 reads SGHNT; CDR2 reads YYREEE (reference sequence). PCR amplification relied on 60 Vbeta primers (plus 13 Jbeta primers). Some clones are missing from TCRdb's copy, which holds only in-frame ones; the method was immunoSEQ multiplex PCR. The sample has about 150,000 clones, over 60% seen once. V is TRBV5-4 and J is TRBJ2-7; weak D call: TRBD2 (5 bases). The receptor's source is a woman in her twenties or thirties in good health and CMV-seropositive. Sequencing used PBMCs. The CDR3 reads CASSLAGGFYEQYF. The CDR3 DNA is TGTGCCAGCAGCTTGGCCGGCGGGTTCTACGAGCAGTACTTC.